This TCR beta chain stems from a study of shared clonotypes between healthy human individuals. Overall study context: Each donor had three CD4 naive, three CD4 memory, two CD8 naive and one CD8 memory plate.

On this clone: Other DNA sequences within the sample encode an identical CDR3.

Per germline, CDR1 SGHNT and CDR2 YYREEE (reference sequence). CDR3 length: 15 residues. V was clipped by 1 base and J by 4 bases; unmatched bases: 1. Investigators spread the genomic DNA of each subset evenly over several immunoSEQ plates. Clones were sequenced by immunoSEQ multiplex PCR, and TCRdb holds only the in-frame ones, with some missing. Of over 2 million clones in the sample, around 95% were seen once. This TCR was sampled from a man aged 18 to 35 in good health. Sample: naive CD4+ T cells sorted from blood. The subset here: CD45RA+ positively selected. V usage is TRBV5-4 and J usage is TRBJ2-1; 11 bases are a match to TRBD2. CDR3 sequence (DNA): TGTGCCAGCAGCTTGACTAGCGGGAGTTACAATGAGCAGTTCTTC. Translation gives CASSLTSGSYNEQFF. The full variable domain, with the rest looked up from reference TRBV5-4 and TRBJ2-1, is ETGVTQSPTHLIKTRGQQVTLRCSSQSGHNTVSWYQQALGQGPQFIFQYYREEENGRGNFPPRFSGLQFPNYSSELNVNALELDDSALYLCASSLTSGSYNEQFFGPGTRLTVL.